These 20 T cell receptor beta chains came from one sample sequenced in a study of beta chain features in type 1 diabetes. Sequencing targeted expressed TCRB transcripts, as all isolated RNA had been reverse transcribed. The protocol was immunoSEQ multiplex PCR, while the TCRdb copy is restricted to in-frame clones and leaves out a portion. Among 150,000 to 200,000 clones, over 7.5% were seen once, and the ten largest hold roughly 2.5%. Sequenced input: central memory CD4+ T cells from blood. Receptors were obtained from a woman aged 18 to 35 in good health.

The chain carries TRBV25-1 and TRBJ1-1; D possibly corresponds to TRBD1 (6 bases). Trimming took off 6 bases at V and 4 bases at J, with 12 bases between the two ends. This CDR3 has 13 amino acids. CDR1 MGHDK and CDR2 SYGVNS come from the germline V gene. The CDR3 region is CASSLTGITEAFF. The CDR3 DNA reads TGTGCCAGCAGCCTGACAGGTATCACTGAAGCTTTCTTT.

This clone was counted only a few times. The V call is TRBV29-1, the J call TRBJ1-1; TRBD1 aligns across 9 bases. CDR1 and CDR2 (germline): SQVTM, ANQGSEA. CDR3 length: 13 residues. The ends lost 5 bases at V and 3 bases at J; junction bases unmatched: 4. This chain's CDR3 is CSVLDRGDTEAFF. CDR3 sequence (DNA): TGCAGCGTTCTGGACAGGGGAGACACTGAAGCTTTCTTT. The whole variable domain, filled in from reference TRBV29-1 and TRBJ1-1, reads SAVISQKPSRDICQRGTSLTIQCQVDSQVTMMFWYRQQPGQSLTLIATANQGSEATYESGFVIDKFPISRPNLTFSTLTVSNMSPEDSSIYLCSVLDRGDTEAFFGQGTRLTVV.

In its sample, this clone was seen a few times. Other DNA variants within this sample encode the same CDR3. The CDR3 DNA reads TGTGCCAGCATATACCAGGGCGCCCACGAGCAGTACTTC. Encoded protein: CASIYQGAHEQYF. The gene calls are TRBV2 and TRBJ2-7; D might be TRBD1 (5 bases). CDR1 is SNHLY, CDR2 FYNNEI, per germline. This CDR3 is built from 13 residues. Between the trimmed V and J ends, which lost 7 bases and 5 bases, there was a span of 15 bases.

This clone was recorded a few times. This chain connects TRBV11-2 to TRBJ2-1; D unresolved. The CDR3 sequence is 13 residues long. The V gene lost 0 bases and the J gene lost 4 bases, with 4 bases spanning the gap. Germline V gene data show CDR1 as SGHAT and CDR2 as FQNNGV. As DNA, the CDR3 is TGTGCCAGCAGCTTAGATAGTTACAATGAGCAGTTCTTC. Protein sequence: CASSLDSYNEQFF.

The chain recombines TRBV5-1 with TRBJ2-1; 7 bases align to TRBD2. Germline lookup yields CDR1 SGHRS and CDR2 YFSETQ. V dropped 0 bases and J dropped 10; count of bases not matched to a gene: 7. This CDR3 contains 14 residues. This CDR3 reads CASSLGGSSGEQFF. In nucleotides, the CDR3 is TGCGCCAGCAGCTTGGGCGGGAGTTCGGGCGAGCAGTTCTTC. The entire variable domain, with the rest obtained from reference TRBV5-1 and TRBJ2-1, is as follows: KAGVTQTPRYLIKTRGQQVTLSCSPISGHRSVSWYQQTPGQGLQFLFEYFSETQRNKGNFPGRFSGRQFSNSRSEMNVSTLELGDSALYLCASSLGGSSGEQFFGPGTRLTVL.

The chain carries TRBV6-5 and TRBJ2-7; D might be TRBD1 (6 bases). V lost 2 bases and J lost 2, with 16 bases in between. Germline assignment: CDR1 MNHEY and CDR2 SVGAGI. The CDR3 is 16 amino acids. CDR3 DNA: TGTGCCAGCAGTTACGAGGGACATACCGTTCCCTACGAGCAGTACTTC. Translation: CASSYEGHTVPYEQYF.

The V and J genes are TRBV4-2 and TRBJ2-1; 11 bases fit TRBD2. The length of the CDR3 is 18 residues. Germline values: CDR1 LGHNA, CDR2 YNFKEQ. The trim removed 4 bases at V and 7 bases at J, leaving 15 bases unmatched. CDR3 loop: CASSPRRDSSGGTNEQFF. The CDR3 nucleotides read TGTGCCAGCAGCCCCCGAAGAGATTCTAGCGGGGGGACGAATGAGCAGTTCTTC.

The genes are TRBV30 and TRBJ1-5, with a tentative D call TRBD1 (6 bases). Germline assignment: CDR1 GTSNPN and CDR2 SVGIG (reference sequence). Trimming cost V 3 bases and J 0 bases, with 12 bases left between them. The CDR3 loop spans 15 amino acids. CDR3 nucleotide sequence: TGTGCCTGGAGCCAAGGGGGGGATAGCAATCAGCCCCAGCATTTT. Translated, it gives CAWSQGGDSNQPQHF.

V is TRBV7-2 and J is TRBJ2-1; TRBD1 aligns across 7 bases. Germline loops: CDR1 SGHTA, CDR2 FQGNSA. The V segment lost 5 bases and the J segment 9 bases; nucleotides outside the gene matches: 10. CDR3 length equals 14 residues. The CDR3 nucleotides read TGTGCCAGCAGCGCCCGACAGGGTATGACTGAGCAGTTCTTC. Protein sequence: CASSARQGMTEQFF.

The rearrangement uses TRBV5-1 and TRBJ2-2, with D perhaps TRBD2 (5 bases). Germline V gene data show CDR1 as SGHRS and CDR2 as YFSETQ. V lost 3 bases to trimming and J lost 2 bases, with 11 bases between them. CDR3 length: 15 amino acids. The CDR3 loop reads CASSSLSGNTGELFF. CDR3 nucleotides: TGCGCCAGCAGCTCTCTAAGCGGTAACACCGGGGAGCTGTTTTTT.

In this sample, this clone turned up a few times. The chain uses TRBV7-6 and TRBJ2-5; 7 bases match TRBD1. The CDR3 has 13 amino acids. Germline CDR1 and CDR2: SGHVS and FNYEAQ. The J segment lost 5 bases and the V segment lost 6 bases, leaving 6 bases of the junction unmatched. The CDR3 loop reads CASSPLQGETQYF. The CDR3 coding sequence is TGTGCCAGCAGTCCACTACAGGGGGAGACCCAGTACTTC.

The genes are TRBV11-3 and TRBJ2-7, with 11 bases matching TRBD1. J gave up 6 bases and V 5 bases, and 9 bases lay outside the gene matches. The CDR3 is 15 residues long. Looked up from germline, CDR1 is SGHNT and CDR2 is YENEEA. This CDR3 reads CASSPRTGGATEQYF. DNA of the CDR3: TGTGCCAGCAGCCCTAGGACAGGGGGCGCGACCGAGCAGTACTTC.

This clone has just a few counts. The rearrangement links TRBV27 to TRBJ1-4, with D tentatively TRBD1 (6 bases). CDR3 length: 14 residues. Germline V gene lookup returns CDR1 MNHEY and CDR2 SMNVEV (reference sequence). The V gene lost 6 bases and the J gene lost 2 bases, with 10 bases spanning the gap. CDR3 coding DNA: TGTGCCAGCAGCGTGCAGGGGACTAATGAAAAACTGTTTTTT. This encodes CASSVQGTNEKLFF.

In its sample, this clone was seen a few times. V is TRBV7-2 and J is TRBJ2-7; TRBD1 is a possible D gene (6 bases). V was trimmed by 7 bases and J by 0 bases, leaving 16 bases between them. Germline V gives CDR1 SGHTA, CDR2 FQGNSA. The CDR3 runs 15 residues. The CDR3 nucleotides are TGTGCCAGCACCAAAGGGGGAGTCAGCTCCTACGAGCAGTACTTC. Translating gives CASTKGGVSSYEQYF.

A few counts support this clone. The genes are TRBV5-1 and TRBJ2-2; D is perhaps TRBD2 (5 bases). Germline assignment: CDR1 SGHRS and CDR2 YFSETQ. V was clipped by 4 bases and J by 4 bases, with 11 bases between them. CDR3 size: 14 residues. CDR3 sequence: CASSPDFSTGELFF. As DNA, the CDR3 is TGCGCCAGCAGCCCGGACTTTTCCACCGGGGAGCTGTTTTTT.

This clone appeared a few times. The J gene is TRBJ1-4, the V gene TRBV2; possible D gene TRBD1, 6 bases. CDR1 and CDR2 from the germline V gene are SNHLY and FYNNEI. The CDR3 runs to 13 residues. V lost 10 bases to trimming and J lost 0 bases, with 9 bases between them. Here the CDR3 DNA reads TGTGCCACCCACAGGGCAACTAATGAAAAACTGTTTTTT. This gives the protein CATHRATNEKLFF.

This clone was picked up a small number of times. The chain has TRBV9 and TRBJ2-6; the match to TRBD2 covers 8 bases. This CDR3 contains 17 residues. V dropped 3 bases and J dropped 0; count of bases not matched to a gene: 5. Germline values: CDR1 SGDLS, CDR2 YYNGEE. As DNA, the CDR3 is TGTGCCAGCAGCGCCCTTAGCGGGGCCTCTGGGGCCAACGTCCTGACTTTC. Translating gives CASSALSGASGANVLTF.

This clone was counted only a few times. The chain is built from TRBV7-2 and TRBJ1-4; TRBD1 is a possible D gene (6 bases). The V end was cut by 5 bases, the J end by 6 bases, with 19 bases between. The germline gives CDR1 SGHTA, CDR2 FQGNSA. CDR3 length: 16 amino acids. The CDR3 loop reads CASSLMTGYRDEKLFF. The CDR3 region has the DNA TGTGCCAGCAGCCTTATGACAGGATACCGTGATGAAAAACTGTTTTTT.

J is TRBJ1-5 and V is TRBV30, with D possibly TRBD1 on 6 matching bases. The CDR3 contains 13 residues. V gave up 1 base and J gave up 4 bases, with 8 bases separating them. CDR1 is GTSNPN, CDR2 SVGIG, per germline (reference sequence). The CDR3 loop reads CAWSGTANQPQHF. The CDR3 DNA reads TGTGCCTGGAGTGGGACAGCGAATCAGCCCCAGCATTTT. Full variable domain (rest looked up from reference TRBV30 and TRBJ1-5): SQTIHQWPATLVQPVGSPLSLECTVEGTSNPNLYWYRQAAGRGLQLLFYSVGIGQISSEVPQNLSASRPQDRQFILSSKKLLLSDSGFYLCAWSGTANQPQHFGDGTRLSIL.

The gene calls are TRBV5-1 and TRBJ2-1, with D possibly TRBD2 on 6 matching bases. Germline CDR1 and CDR2: SGHRS and YFSETQ. V was trimmed by 0 bases and J by 9 bases, leaving 10 bases between them. CDR3 size: 13 residues. The CDR3, as DNA: TGCGCCAGCAGCTTGGAATTGGGGGGTGAGCAGTTCTTC. Its translation is CASSLELGGEQFF.